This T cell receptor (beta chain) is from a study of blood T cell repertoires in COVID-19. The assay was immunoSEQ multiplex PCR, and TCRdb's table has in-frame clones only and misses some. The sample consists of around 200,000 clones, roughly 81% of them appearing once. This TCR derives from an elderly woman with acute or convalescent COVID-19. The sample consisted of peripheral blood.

CDR3: CASSQGFSGSTGELFF. For the CDR3, the DNA is TGTGCCAGCAGCCAAGGGTTCAGCGGGAGTACCGGGGAGCTGTTTTTT. The rearrangement links TRBV3-1 (or the pseudogene TRBV3-2) to TRBJ2-2; 8 bases map to TRBD2. The CDR3 has 16 amino acids. Trimming at V came to 1 base and at J to 5 bases, leaving 6 bases not matched to a gene. Germline values: CDR1 LGHDT, CDR2 YNNKEL (reference sequence).